The text below deals with one T cell receptor beta chain. Deletions cut 4 bases from V and 8 bases from J, with 8 bases between. There are 12 residues in the CDR3. CDR1 and CDR2 (germline): SGHTA, FQGNSA. A J-beta primer mix and a sample-barcoded 5' primer were used in a second PCR of roughly 6 to 12 cycles. TCRdb analysed the 5' RACE reads with MiXCR anew, one entry per CDR3 protein. The table records hundreds of thousands of distinct CDR3 sequences, 40% to 50% of them present only once. This entry is derived from a study of blood T cells in healthy people across ages. The rearrangement links TRBV7-2 to TRBJ2-2; unclear D gene. The source of this sequence is a man aged 60 to 75 in good health. Sequenced material: blood. CDR3 region: CASSYGLGELFF. The CDR3 coding sequence is TGTGCCAGCAGCTATGGCTTAGGGGAGCTGTTTTTT.